This T cell receptor (beta chain) was sequenced in a study of blood T cell repertoires in COVID-19. On the study more broadly: Samples representing acute and convalescent COVID-19 were sourced from the United States, Italy and Spain.

The authors' processing: Counts of nucleated cells, estimated from reference gene primer amplification, were obtained. TCRdb's table, derived via immunoSEQ multiplex PCR, lists solely in-frame clones and lacks some. The DNA was the basis for D and trimming; V, J and clone size are from that table. The data hold fewer than 150,000 clones, with approximately 80% observed a single time. The sequence was obtained from a human donor in a cohort sampled during active COVID-19. The specimen sequenced was peripheral blood.

The CDR3 nucleotides read TGTGCCAGCAGCCCAGACCGGACAGGGGGGGAGAATGGCTACACCTTC. It specifies CASSPDRTGGENGYTF. The V call is TRBV13, the J call TRBJ1-2; 10 positions agree with TRBD1. The CDR3 runs 16 residues. The germline gives CDR1 PRHDT, CDR2 FYEKMQ (reference sequence). The V segment lost 5 bases and the J segment 6 bases; nucleotides outside the gene matches: 12.